The 21 T cell receptor beta chains in this list originate from one sample, sequenced in a study of T cells expressing NK-cell markers (dated by TCRdb to 2019 to 2021). To prepare the library, 5' RACE was applied. TCRdb lists the instrument as Illumina HiSeq 2000. After the reads were reprocessed by TCRdb, one entry was made per CDR3 protein sequence, with no DNA. The sample's own table lists some 500,000 distinct CDR3 sequences. The ten biggest clones cover about 1.5% of the sample. The source material was blood T cells: a sorted CD56 or NKG2C T cell subset, CD4+ or CD8+ T cells, or bulk PBMC T cells (not recorded which). The receptors derive from a woman aged 50 to 65 in good health. Donor details come from another sample of the same person, matched by shared clones.

CDR3 loop: CASSLVGLAGGSSYNEQFF. The chain combines TRBV5-1 with TRBJ2-1; the TCRdb D gene call, TRBD2, has no DNA to confirm it. Germline lookup yields CDR1 SGHRS and CDR2 YFSETQ. This CDR3 has 19 amino acids.

CDR3: CSAGRGSGWDEQFF. The chain joins TRBV20-1 to TRBJ2-1; TCRdb gives TRBD2 as the D gene, but with no DNA this cannot be confirmed. There are 14 residues in the CDR3. Looked up from germline, CDR1 is DFQATT and CDR2 is SNEGSKA (reference sequence).

This rearrangement joins TRBV6-5 to TRBJ1-1. CDR1 and CDR2 from the germline V gene are MNHEY and SVGAGI. The CDR3 contains 13 residues. Here the CDR3 reads CASSWDLVTEAFF.

This chain joins TRBV14 and TRBJ1-3. This CDR3 region has 15 residues. Germline V gives CDR1 SGHDN, CDR2 FVKESK. The CDR3 loop reads CASSHPRGAGNTIYF.

The chain has TRBV25-1 and TRBJ2-7; lacking DNA, the TRBD1 call made by TCRdb goes unchecked. There are 15 residues in the CDR3. Germline assignment: CDR1 MGHDK and CDR2 SYGVNS. This chain's CDR3 is CASSELGQGKYEQYF.

The chain uses TRBV6-5 and TRBJ2-2; TCRdb's D gene call, TRBD2, goes unchecked for lack of DNA. Looked up from germline, CDR1 is MNHEY and CDR2 is SVGAGI. The CDR3 length is 17 residues. This CDR3 is CASSRLAGGQGTGELFF.

CDR3 amino acids: CAIRASRGAAGGPTDTQYF. The chain recombines TRBV10-3 with TRBJ2-3; checking the TCRdb D call of TRBD2 is not possible without DNA. There are 19 residues in the CDR3. Germline loops: CDR1 ENHRY, CDR2 SYGVKD.

The genes are TRBV18 and TRBJ1-6; the TCRdb call, TRBD1, lacks DNA for checking. The CDR3 is 14 residues long. The germline CDR1 and CDR2 sequences are KGHSH and LQKENI. This CDR3 is CASSLERGASPLHF.

The chain combines TRBV10-3 with TRBJ2-2; TCRdb's assignment of TRBD2 cannot be checked, as there is no DNA. CDR1 is ENHRY, CDR2 SYGVKD, per germline. The CDR3 consists of 13 residues. The CDR3 sequence is CPGLAGNGGELFF.

The chain uses TRBV29-1 and TRBJ2-2. The CDR3 has 12 amino acids. CDR1 and CDR2 (germline): SQVTM, ANQGSEA. CDR3 sequence: CSVDQRSGELFF.

The chain carries TRBV27 and TRBJ1-6; TCRdb names TRBD1, which stays unverified in the absence of DNA. The germline gives CDR1 MNHEY, CDR2 SMNVEV (reference sequence). CDR3 size: 14 residues. The CDR3 loop is CASSQVGLLSPLHF.

This chain joins TRBV18 and TRBJ2-5. Germline V gene lookup returns CDR1 KGHSH and CDR2 LQKENI. The CDR3 spans 12 residues. The CDR3: CASSENGETQYF.

V is TRBV10-1 and J is TRBJ2-1; the TCRdb D gene call, TRBD2, has no DNA to confirm it. The CDR3 totals 13 residues. Germline CDR1 is WNHNN and CDR2 is SYGVQD (reference sequence). This CDR3 reads CASAEVAYNEQFF.

The chain employs TRBV7-2 and TRBJ1-3. Per germline, CDR1 SGHTA and CDR2 FQGNSA. CDR3 length equals 18 residues. This CDR3 reads CASSLEGQTTNSGNTIYF.

The genes are TRBV5-1 and TRBJ2-1; TCRdb gives TRBD1 as the D gene, but with no DNA this cannot be confirmed. CDR1 SGHRS and CDR2 YFSETQ come from the germline V gene. The CDR3 loop spans 15 amino acids. CDR3 amino acids: CASSLGVRQSDEQFF.

The chain joins TRBV29-1 to TRBJ2-7; TCRdb names TRBD2, which stays unverified in the absence of DNA. CDR3 length equals 15 residues. The germline CDR1 and CDR2 sequences are SQVTM and ANQGSEA. The CDR3 protein is CSVKSLAGPHYEQYF.

This chain links TRBV29-1 with TRBJ1-2; without DNA, the TCRdb call of TRBD1 cannot be checked. This CDR3 has 11 amino acids. Germline CDR1 is SQVTM and CDR2 is ANQGSEA. The CDR3 loop is CSVEQGSGYTF. Full variable domain (rest looked up from reference TRBV29-1 and TRBJ1-2): SAVISQKPSRDICQRGTSLTIQCQVDSQVTMMFWYRQQPGQSLTLIATANQGSEATYESGFVIDKFPISRPNLTFSTLTVSNMSPEDSSIYLCSVEQGSGYTFGSGTRLTVV.

This chain uses TRBV5-1 with TRBJ2-1. The CDR3 has 16 amino acids. Germline V CDR1 and CDR2: SGHRS, YFSETQ. CDR3 in amino acids: CASSWGGIGRNNEQFF.

This chain links TRBV5-1 with TRBJ1-3; without DNA, the TCRdb call of TRBD1 cannot be checked. Germline V lookup: CDR1 SGHRS, CDR2 YFSETQ. The CDR3 sequence is 19 residues long. The CDR3 here is CASSFAGTGGPSSGNTIYF.

The rearrangement joins TRBV7-3 to TRBJ2-3; checking the TCRdb D call of TRBD2 is not possible without DNA. The CDR3 has 16 amino acids. The germline gives CDR1 SGHTA, CDR2 FQGTGA. CDR3 loop: CASSFRLAGGTDTQYF.

The chain recombines TRBV11-1 with TRBJ2-1; TCRdb lists TRBD1, though no DNA is available to test this call. CDR1 and CDR2 (germline): SGHAT, FQDESV (reference sequence). This CDR3 contains 12 residues. This CDR3 reads CASSGRGSEQFF.